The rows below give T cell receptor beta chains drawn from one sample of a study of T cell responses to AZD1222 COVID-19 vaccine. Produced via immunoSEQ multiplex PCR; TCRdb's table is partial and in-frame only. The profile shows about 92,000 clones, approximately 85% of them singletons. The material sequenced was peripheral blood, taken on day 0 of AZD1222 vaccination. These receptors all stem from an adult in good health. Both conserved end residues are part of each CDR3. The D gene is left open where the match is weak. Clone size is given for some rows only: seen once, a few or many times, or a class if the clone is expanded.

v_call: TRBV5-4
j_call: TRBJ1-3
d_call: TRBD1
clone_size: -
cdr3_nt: TGTGCCAGCAGCTTGGCAGGGGGTAGTGGAAACACCATATATTTT
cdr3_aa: CASSLAGGSGNTIYF

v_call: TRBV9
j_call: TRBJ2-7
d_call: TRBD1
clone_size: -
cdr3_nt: TGTGCCAGCAGTGTGACAGGGCGCGAGCAGTACTTC
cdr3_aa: CASSVTGREQYF

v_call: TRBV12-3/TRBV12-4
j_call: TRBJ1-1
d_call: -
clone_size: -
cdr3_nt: TGTGCCAGCAGCATTACTTGGGACACTGAAGCTTTCTTT
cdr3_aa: CASSITWDTEAFF

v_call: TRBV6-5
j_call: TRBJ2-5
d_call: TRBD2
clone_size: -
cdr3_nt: TGTGCCAGCAGTTTTGGACTAGCGGCCCAAGAGACCCAGTACTTC
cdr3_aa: CASSFGLAAQETQYF

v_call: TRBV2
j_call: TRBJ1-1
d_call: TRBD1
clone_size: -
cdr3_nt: TGTGCCAGCAGTCAGGGGGTGGCTTTCTTT
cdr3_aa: CASSQGVAFF

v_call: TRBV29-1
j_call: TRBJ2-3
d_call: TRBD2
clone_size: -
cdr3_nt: TGCAGCGTTGATGACGGGAGGTCATTTTACACAGATACGCAGTATTTT
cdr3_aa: CSVDDGRSFYTDTQYF

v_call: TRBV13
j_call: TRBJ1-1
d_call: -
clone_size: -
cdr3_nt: TGTGCCAGCAGCCGTCAGCACACTGAAGCTTTCTTT
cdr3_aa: CASSRQHTEAFF

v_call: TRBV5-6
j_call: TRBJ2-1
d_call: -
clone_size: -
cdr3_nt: TGTGCCAGCAGCTTGGACTACCTCTCCTACAATGAGCAGTTCTTC
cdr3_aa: CASSLDYLSYNEQFF

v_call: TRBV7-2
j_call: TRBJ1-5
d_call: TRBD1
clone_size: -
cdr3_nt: TGTGCCAGCAGCATCAGGGGGCAGCAGCCCCAGCATTTT
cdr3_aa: CASSIRGQQPQHF

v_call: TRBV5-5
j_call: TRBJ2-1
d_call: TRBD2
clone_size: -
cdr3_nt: TGTGCCAGCAGTCCCGCCGGCGGGAGCGTATACAATGAGCAGTTCTTC
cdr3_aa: CASSPAGGSVYNEQFF

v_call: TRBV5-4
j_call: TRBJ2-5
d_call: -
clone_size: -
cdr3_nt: TGTGCCAGCAGCCTCAATCCACTAGCCCAAGAGACCCAGTACTTC
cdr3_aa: CASSLNPLAQETQYF

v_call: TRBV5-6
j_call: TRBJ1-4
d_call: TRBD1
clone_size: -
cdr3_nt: TGTGCCAGCAGCTTGTACTTGACAGGGAAAGGTGAAAAACTGTTTTTT
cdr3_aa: CASSLYLTGKGEKLFF

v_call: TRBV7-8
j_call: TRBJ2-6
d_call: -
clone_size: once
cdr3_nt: TGTGCCAGCAGCTTCTCTGGGGCCAACGTCCTGACTTTC
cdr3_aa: CASSFSGANVLTF

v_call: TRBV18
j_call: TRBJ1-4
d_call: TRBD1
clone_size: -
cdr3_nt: TGTGCCAGCTCAACAGGGACAGTGGAAAAACTGTTTTTT
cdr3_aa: CASSTGTVEKLFF

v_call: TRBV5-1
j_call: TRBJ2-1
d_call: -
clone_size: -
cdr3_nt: TGCGCCAGCAGCTTGAGGGGGGAGGACTACAATGAGCAGTTCTTC
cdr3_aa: CASSLRGEDYNEQFF

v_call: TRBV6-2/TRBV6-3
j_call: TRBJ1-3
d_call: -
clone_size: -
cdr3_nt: TGTGCCAGCAGGCCTTCCTCTGGAAACACCATATATTTT
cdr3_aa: CASRPSSGNTIYF

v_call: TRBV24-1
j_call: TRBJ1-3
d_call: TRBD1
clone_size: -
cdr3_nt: TGTGCCACCAGTGATCCCGGGACAGGCGACGGAAACACCATATATTTT
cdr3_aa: CATSDPGTGDGNTIYF

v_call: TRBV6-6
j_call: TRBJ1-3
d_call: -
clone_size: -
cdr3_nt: TGTGCCAGCAGTTACGGCAGGAGGGTCTCTGGAAACACCATATATTTT
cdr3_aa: CASSYGRRVSGNTIYF

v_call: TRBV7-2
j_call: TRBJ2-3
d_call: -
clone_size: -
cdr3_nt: TGTGCCAGCAGTCCCCAGGGGTTTGAAACAGATACGCAGTATTTT
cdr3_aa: CASSPQGFETDTQYF

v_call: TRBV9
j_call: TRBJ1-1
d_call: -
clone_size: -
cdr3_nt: TGTGCCAGCAGCGTATTAGGGGGGACGGCTGAAGCTTTCTTT
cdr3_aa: CASSVLGGTAEAFF

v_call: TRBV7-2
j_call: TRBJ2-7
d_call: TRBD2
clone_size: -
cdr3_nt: TGTGCCAGCAGCTCCCAAACTAGCGGGAGTTTCGAGCAGTACTTC
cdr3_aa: CASSSQTSGSFEQYF

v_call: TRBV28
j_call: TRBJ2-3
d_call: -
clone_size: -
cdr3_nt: TGTGCCAGCAGTGGGGGAAGAGGGTACACAGATACGCAGTATTTT
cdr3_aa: CASSGGRGYTDTQYF

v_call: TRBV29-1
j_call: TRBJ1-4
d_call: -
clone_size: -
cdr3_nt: TGCAGCGTTGTGGGGGCCTCAACTAATGAAAAACTGTTTTTT
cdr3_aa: CSVVGASTNEKLFF

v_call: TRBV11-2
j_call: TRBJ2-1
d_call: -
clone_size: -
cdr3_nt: TGTGCCAGCAGCTTAGTGGCGGGATGGAATGAGCAGTTCTTC
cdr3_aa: CASSLVAGWNEQFF

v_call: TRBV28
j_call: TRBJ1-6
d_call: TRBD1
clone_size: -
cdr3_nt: TGTGCCAGCAGTTCAGCCGCAGGGGGTGATTCACCCCTCCACTTT
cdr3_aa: CASSSAAGGDSPLHF

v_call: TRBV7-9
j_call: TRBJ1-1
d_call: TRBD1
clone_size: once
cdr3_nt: TGTGCCAGCAGCTTTCAAGACAGGGTCCCTGAAGCTTTCTTT
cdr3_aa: CASSFQDRVPEAFF

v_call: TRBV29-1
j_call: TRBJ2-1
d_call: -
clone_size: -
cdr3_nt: TGCAGCGTGGGGGGCAGGGCGGGTGAGCAGTTCTTC
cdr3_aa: CSVGGRAGEQFF

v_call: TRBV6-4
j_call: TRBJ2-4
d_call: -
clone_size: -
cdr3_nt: TGTGCCAGCAGTGAGGAAAGGTTTCTAGCCAAAAACATTCAGTACTTC
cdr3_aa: CASSEERFLAKNIQYF

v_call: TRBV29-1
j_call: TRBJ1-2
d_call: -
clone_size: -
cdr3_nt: TGCAGCGTTGTACAGGGTAGGGGTGGCTACACCTTC
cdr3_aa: CSVVQGRGGYTF

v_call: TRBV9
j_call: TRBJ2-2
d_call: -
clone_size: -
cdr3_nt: TGTGCCAGCAGCGTAGGGGTGGGCGGCTGGAACACCGGGGAGCTGTTTTTT
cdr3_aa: CASSVGVGGWNTGELFF

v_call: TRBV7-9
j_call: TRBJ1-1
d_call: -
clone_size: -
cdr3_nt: TGTGCCAGCGGTACAGGGAGGACCAACACTGAAGCTTTCTTT
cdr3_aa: CASGTGRTNTEAFF

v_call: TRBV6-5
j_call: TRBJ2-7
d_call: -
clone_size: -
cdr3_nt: TGTGCCAGCAGTTACTCGAAGCAGGGGACCTACGAGCAGTACTTC
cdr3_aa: CASSYSKQGTYEQYF

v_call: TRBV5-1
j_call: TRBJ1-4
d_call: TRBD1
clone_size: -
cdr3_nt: TGCGCCAGCAGCAGAACAGGGGACGTGGAAAAACTGTTTTTT
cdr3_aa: CASSRTGDVEKLFF

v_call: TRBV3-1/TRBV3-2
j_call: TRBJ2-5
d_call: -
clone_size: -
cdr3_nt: TGTGCCAGCAGCCAAGATACACAGGAAGAGACCCAGTACTTC
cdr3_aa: CASSQDTQEETQYF

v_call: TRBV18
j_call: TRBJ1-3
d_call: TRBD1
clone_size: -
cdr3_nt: TGTGCCAGCACCTACGACAGGGTCGAAAACACCATATATTTT
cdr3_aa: CASTYDRVENTIYF

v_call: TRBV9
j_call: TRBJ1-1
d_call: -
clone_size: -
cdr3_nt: TGTGCCAGCAGCCCAACGACCACTGAAGCTTTCTTT
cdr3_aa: CASSPTTTEAFF

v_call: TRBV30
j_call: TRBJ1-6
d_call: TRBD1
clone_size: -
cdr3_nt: TGTGCCTGGAGTGTTGACAGGGTGAAATCACCCCTCCACTTT
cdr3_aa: CAWSVDRVKSPLHF

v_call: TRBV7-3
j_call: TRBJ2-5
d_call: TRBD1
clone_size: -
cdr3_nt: TGTGCCAGCAGCAGGGGGCAGGGGGAGACCCAGTACTTC
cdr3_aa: CASSRGQGETQYF

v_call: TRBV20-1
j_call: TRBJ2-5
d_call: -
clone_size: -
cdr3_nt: TGCAGTGCGGGATTTCAAGAGACCCAGTACTTC
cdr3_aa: CSAGFQETQYF

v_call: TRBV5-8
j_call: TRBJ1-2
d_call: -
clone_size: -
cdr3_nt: TGTGCCAGCAGCCGGGATGAGAACTATGGCTACACCTTC
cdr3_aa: CASSRDENYGYTF

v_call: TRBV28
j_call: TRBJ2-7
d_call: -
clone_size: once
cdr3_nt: TGTGCCAGCAGTCCCCCCGCGGCGGGTCCCCGCGAGCAGTACTTC
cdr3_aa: CASSPPAAGPREQYF

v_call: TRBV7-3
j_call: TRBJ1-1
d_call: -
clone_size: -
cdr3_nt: TGTGCCAGCGGGACACAGGGCGACACTGAAGCTTTCTTT
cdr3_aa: CASGTQGDTEAFF

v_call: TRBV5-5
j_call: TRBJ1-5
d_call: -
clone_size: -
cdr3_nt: TGTGCCAGCAGCTCCAACTCGGACAGAAATCAGCCCCAGCATTTT
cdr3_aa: CASSSNSDRNQPQHF

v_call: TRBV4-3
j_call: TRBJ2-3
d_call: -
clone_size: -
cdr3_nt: TGCGCCAGCAGCAAAGAAGGGACAGATACGCAGTATTTT
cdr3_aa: CASSKEGTDTQYF

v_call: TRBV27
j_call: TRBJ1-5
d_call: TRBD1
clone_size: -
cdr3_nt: TGTGCCAGCAGTCGCGGGACAGGGGGCAATCAGCCCCAGCATTTT
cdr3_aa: CASSRGTGGNQPQHF

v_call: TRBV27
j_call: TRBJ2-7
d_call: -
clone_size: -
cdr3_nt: TGTGCCAGCAGTTTGCAGGCCAGCCTTGTTGGGTTCTACGAGCAGTACTTC
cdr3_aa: CASSLQASLVGFYEQYF

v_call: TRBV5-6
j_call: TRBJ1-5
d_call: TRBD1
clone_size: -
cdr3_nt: TGTGCCAGCAGCTTGACTACACAGGGGTACGATCAGCCCCAGCATTTT
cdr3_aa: CASSLTTQGYDQPQHF

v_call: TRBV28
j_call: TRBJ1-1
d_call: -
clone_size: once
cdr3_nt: TGTGCCAGCAGTCCTAACACTGAAGCTTTCTTT
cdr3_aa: CASSPNTEAFF

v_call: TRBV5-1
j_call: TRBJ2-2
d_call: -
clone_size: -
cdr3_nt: TGCGCCAGCAGCCCCCATGGTAGCGGGAACACCGGGGAGCTGTTTTTT
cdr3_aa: CASSPHGSGNTGELFF

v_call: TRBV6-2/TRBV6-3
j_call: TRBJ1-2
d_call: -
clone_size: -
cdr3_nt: TGTGCCAGCAGTTACTGGGGGCGCGAGTATGGCTACACCTTC
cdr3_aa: CASSYWGREYGYTF

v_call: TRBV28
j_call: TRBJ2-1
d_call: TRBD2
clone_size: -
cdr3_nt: TGTGCCAGCAGTACCGGACTAGCGGGAGGTAATGAGCAGTTCTTC
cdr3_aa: CASSTGLAGGNEQFF

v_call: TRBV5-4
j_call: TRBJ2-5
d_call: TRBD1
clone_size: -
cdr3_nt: TGTGCCAGCAGCTGGACAGGGGGTGATGGTAGAGAGACCCAGTACTTC
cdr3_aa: CASSWTGGDGRETQYF

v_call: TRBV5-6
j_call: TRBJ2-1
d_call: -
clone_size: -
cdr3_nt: TGTGCCAGCAGCCGTTACAATGAGCAGTTCTTC
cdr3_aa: CASSRYNEQFF

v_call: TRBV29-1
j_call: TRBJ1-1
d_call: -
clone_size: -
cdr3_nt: TGCAGCGTTGATAAACAGGGCACGAACACTGAAGCTTTCTTT
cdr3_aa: CSVDKQGTNTEAFF

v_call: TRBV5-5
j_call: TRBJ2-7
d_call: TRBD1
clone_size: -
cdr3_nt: TGTGCCAGCAGTTGGACAGGGTCGTCCGAGCAGTACTTC
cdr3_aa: CASSWTGSSEQYF